The text below deals with one T cell receptor (beta chain). Its target is unknown. This record comes from a study of OX40 agonist ivuxolimab in advanced cancers. For the study at large: Intravenous ivuxolimab was administered to patients every 2 weeks at 0.01 to 10 mg/kg. Patients treated during dose escalation were battling hepatocellular carcinoma, melanoma, renal cell or head and neck cancer.

Clones were sequenced by immunoSEQ multiplex PCR, and TCRdb holds only the in-frame ones, with some missing. Altogether about 110,000 clones are present, 89% being singletons, with the ten largest covering 0.27%. Study-wide results and caveats: Antigen targets of the expanded peripheral T cells went undetermined.

Sampling of blood occurred at baseline, cycle 4 day 1, and cycle 7 day 1. V dropped 4 bases and J dropped 0; count of bases not matched to a gene: 2. The CDR3 loop spans 14 amino acids. Germline V gives CDR1 LNHDA, CDR2 SQIVND (reference sequence). The chain combines TRBV19 with TRBJ2-7; 8 bases map to TRBD2. This TCR derives from an adult with an advanced solid tumor such as melanoma, head and neck, liver or kidney cancer. Material: CD4+ or CD8+ T cells sorted from blood, obtained in a trial of the OX40 agonist ivuxolimab. The CDR3 DNA reads as TGTGCCAGTAGTAGCCTAGCGGGCTCCTACGAGCAGTACTTC. It yields the protein CASSSLAGSYEQYF.